This TCR beta chain was obtained from a study of blood T cell repertoires in COVID-19. Study details: Acute-phase and convalescent COVID-19 samples originated in the United States, Italy and Spain. PBMCs, B-cell-depleted T cells, or T cells were the source of the cDNA or gDNA that made up the material.

Under the authors' procedure: Estimated nucleated cell counts came from reference gene primer amplification. Assay: immunoSEQ multiplex PCR; the TCRdb copy retains only in-frame clones and omits some. Clone size and the V and J calls come from that table; the DNA yielded D and trimming. The sample lists about 250,000 clones; around 88% were seen once. V was cut by 3 bases and J by 7 bases, with 13 bases left in between. In germline, CDR1 is LNHNV, CDR2 YYDKDF (reference sequence). The CDR3 is 13 amino acids. The chain couples TRBV15 to TRBJ2-7; TRBD1 might be the D (5 bases). Sequences were obtained from peripheral blood. The sequence was obtained from a man of 80 years or more with acute or convalescent COVID-19. This CDR3 reads CATSRDTALEQYF. The CDR3 DNA reads TGTGCCACCAGCAGGGACACTGCCCTGGAGCAGTACTTC.